By share, the clone carrying this T cell receptor (beta chain) ranks as medium-sized. What it binds is unknown. The sample comes from a study of T cells in localized non-small cell lung cancer. Whole-study results and caveats: Patients showing higher blood T cell density tended to see longer overall survival. Heterogeneity remains possible because sequencing was limited to only one tumor region.

The CDR3 is 13 amino acids. Germline assignment: CDR1 MNHEY and CDR2 SVGAGI. With 5 bases clipped from V and 9 bases from J, the junction kept 7 bases outside the gene matches. Sequencing used immunoSEQ multiplex PCR; TCRdb keeps in-frame clones, though not all of them. The table lists 50,000 to 75,000 clones, roughly 89% of them singletons. The chain couples TRBV6-5 to TRBJ2-1; TRBD2 matches 7 bases. The sample in question was peripheral blood, obtained before any cancer treatment. The TCR comes from a man aged 40 to 70 with stage I squamous cell lung carcinoma. CDR3 DNA: TGTGCCAGCAGTCCGGGACTACTAGGTGAGCAGTTCTTC. This translates into CASSPGLLGEQFF.